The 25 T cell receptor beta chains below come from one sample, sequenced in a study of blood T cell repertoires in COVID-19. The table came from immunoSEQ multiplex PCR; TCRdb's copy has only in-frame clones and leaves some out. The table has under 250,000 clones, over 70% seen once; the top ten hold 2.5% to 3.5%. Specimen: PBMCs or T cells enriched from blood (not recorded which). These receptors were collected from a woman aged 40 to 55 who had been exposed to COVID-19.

The CDR3 DNA is TGTGCCAGCTCCCGGGACAGCCAAGAGACCCAGTACTTC. It specifies CASSRDSQETQYF. The V gene is TRBV2, the J gene TRBJ2-5; 7 bases match TRBD1. Germline V gene lookup returns CDR1 SNHLY and CDR2 FYNNEI. This CDR3 has 13 residues. Trimming cost V 8 bases and J 1 base; bases outside gene matches: 4.

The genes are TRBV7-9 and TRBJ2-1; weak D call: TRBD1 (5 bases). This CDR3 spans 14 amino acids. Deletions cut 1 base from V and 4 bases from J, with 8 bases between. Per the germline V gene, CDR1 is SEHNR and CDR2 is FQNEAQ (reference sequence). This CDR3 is CASSLGGIYNEQFF. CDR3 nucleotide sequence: TGTGCCAGCAGCTTAGGGGGCATATACAATGAGCAGTTCTTC.

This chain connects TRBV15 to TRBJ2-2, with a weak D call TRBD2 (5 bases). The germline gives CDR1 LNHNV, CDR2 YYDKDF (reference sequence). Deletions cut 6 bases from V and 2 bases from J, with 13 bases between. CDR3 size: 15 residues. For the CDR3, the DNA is TGTGCCACCAGGAGAACGACTACTAACACCGGGGAGCTGTTTTTT. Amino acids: CATRRTTTNTGELFF.

CDR3 sequence (DNA): TGTGCCAGCAGTGTCGGTACTAATTCACCCCTCCACTTT. This codes for CASSVGTNSPLHF. The V gene is TRBV2, the J gene TRBJ1-6; no definite D call. CDR3 length: 13 amino acids. V was cut by 4 bases and J by 6 bases, with 7 bases left in between. Germline assignment: CDR1 SNHLY and CDR2 FYNNEI.

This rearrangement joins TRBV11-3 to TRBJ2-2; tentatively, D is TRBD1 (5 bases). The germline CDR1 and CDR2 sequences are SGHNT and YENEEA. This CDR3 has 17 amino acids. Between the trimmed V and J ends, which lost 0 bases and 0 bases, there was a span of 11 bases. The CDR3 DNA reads TGTGCCAGCAGCTTAGAGGAATACAGGACGAACACCGGGGAGCTGTTTTTT. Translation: CASSLEEYRTNTGELFF.

CDR3 sequence: CASRAGTEAFF. CDR3 DNA sequence: TGTGCCAGCAGGGCCGGGACTGAAGCTTTCTTT. The genes are TRBV13 and TRBJ1-1; D is unclear. CDR3 length: 11 residues. V dropped 6 bases and J dropped 5 bases, with 7 bases sitting between them. Germline V gene sequence: CDR1 PRHDT, CDR2 FYEKMQ (reference sequence). Full variable domain (remainder filled in from reference TRBV13 and TRBJ1-1): AAGVIQSPRHLIKEKRETATLKCYPIPRHDTVYWYQQGPGQDPQFLISFYEKMQSDKGSIPDRFSAQQFSDYHSELNMSSLELGDSALYFCASRAGTEAFFGQGTRLTVV.

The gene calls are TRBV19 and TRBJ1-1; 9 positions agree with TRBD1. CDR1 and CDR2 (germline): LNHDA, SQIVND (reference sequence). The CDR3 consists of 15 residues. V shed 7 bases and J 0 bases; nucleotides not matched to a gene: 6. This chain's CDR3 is CASTSGQGLNTEAFF. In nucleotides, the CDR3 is TGTGCCAGTACTAGCGGACAGGGGTTGAACACTGAAGCTTTCTTT.

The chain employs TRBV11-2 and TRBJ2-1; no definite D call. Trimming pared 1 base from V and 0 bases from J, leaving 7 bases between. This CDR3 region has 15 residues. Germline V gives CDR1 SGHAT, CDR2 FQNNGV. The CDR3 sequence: CASSLALSSYNEQFF. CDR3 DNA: TGTGCCAGCAGCTTAGCTCTGAGCTCCTACAATGAGCAGTTCTTC.

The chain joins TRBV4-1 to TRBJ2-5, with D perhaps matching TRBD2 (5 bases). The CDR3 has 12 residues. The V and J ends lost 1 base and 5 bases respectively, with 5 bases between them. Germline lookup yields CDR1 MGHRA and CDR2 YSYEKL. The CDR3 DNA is TGCGCCAGCAGCCAAGGGGAGGAGACCCAGTACTTC. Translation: CASSQGEETQYF.

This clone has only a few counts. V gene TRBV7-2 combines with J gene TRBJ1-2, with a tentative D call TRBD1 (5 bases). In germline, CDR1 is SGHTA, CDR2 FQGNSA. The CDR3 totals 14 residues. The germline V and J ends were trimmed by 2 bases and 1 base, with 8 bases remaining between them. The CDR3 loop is CASSLSGGNYGYTF. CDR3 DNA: TGTGCCAGCAGCTTATCGGGGGGTAACTATGGCTACACCTTC.

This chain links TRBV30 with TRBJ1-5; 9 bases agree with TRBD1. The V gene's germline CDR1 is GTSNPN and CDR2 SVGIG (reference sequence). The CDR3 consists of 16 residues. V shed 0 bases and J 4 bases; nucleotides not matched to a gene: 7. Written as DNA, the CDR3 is TGTGCCTGGAGTGTAGACAGGGGGTTTAGGAATCAGCCCCAGCATTTT. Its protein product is CAWSVDRGFRNQPQHF.

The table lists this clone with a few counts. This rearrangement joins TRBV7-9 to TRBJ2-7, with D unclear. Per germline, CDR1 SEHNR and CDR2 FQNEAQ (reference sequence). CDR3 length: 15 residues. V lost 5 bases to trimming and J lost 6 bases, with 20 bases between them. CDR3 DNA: TGTGCCAGCAGCCCTTCACCCCCAATTACGAGCGAGCAGTACTTC. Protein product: CASSPSPPITSEQYF.

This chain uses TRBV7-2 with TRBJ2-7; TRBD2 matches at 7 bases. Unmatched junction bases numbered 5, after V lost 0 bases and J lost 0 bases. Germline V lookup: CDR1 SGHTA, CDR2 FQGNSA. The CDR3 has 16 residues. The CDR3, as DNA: TGTGCCAGCAGCTTAGCCGGGGGGACCCCCTCCTACGAGCAGTACTTC. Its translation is CASSLAGGTPSYEQYF.

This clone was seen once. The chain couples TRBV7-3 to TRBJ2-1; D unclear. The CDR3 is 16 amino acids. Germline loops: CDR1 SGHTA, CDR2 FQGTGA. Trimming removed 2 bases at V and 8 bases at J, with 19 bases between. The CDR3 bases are TGTGCCAGCAGCTTATCCGTCTGGGCGCCGCGCCATGAGCAGTTCTTC. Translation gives CASSLSVWAPRHEQFF.

The CDR3 nucleotides read TGCGCCAGCAGTGACCCCTCCCTAGCCCTTACTGAAGCTTTCTTT. This sequence encodes CASSDPSLALTEAFF. V gene TRBV10-2 combines with J gene TRBJ1-1; D not certain. CDR3 length equals 15 residues. V lost 3 bases and J lost 5, with 16 bases in between. Germline loops: CDR1 WSHSY, CDR2 SAAADI.

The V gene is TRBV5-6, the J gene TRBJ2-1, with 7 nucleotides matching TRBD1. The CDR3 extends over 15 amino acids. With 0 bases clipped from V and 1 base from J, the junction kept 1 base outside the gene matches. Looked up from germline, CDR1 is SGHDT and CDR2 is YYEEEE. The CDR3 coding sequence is TGTGCCAGCAGCTTGGCGGGACAGTCCTACAATGAGCAGTTCTTC. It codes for CASSLAGQSYNEQFF. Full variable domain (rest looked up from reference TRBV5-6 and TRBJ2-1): DAGVTQSPTHLIKTRGQQVTLRCSPKSGHDTVSWYQQALGQGPQFIFQYYEEEERQRGNFPDRFSGHQFPNYSSELNVNALLLGDSALYLCASSLAGQSYNEQFFGPGTRLTVL.

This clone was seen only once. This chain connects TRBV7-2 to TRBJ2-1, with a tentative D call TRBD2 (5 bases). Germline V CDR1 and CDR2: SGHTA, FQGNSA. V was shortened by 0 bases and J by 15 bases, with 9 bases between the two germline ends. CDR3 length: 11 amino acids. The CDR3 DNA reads TGTGCCAGCAGCTTAGCGGACTCTGTGTTCTTC. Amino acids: CASSLADSVFF.

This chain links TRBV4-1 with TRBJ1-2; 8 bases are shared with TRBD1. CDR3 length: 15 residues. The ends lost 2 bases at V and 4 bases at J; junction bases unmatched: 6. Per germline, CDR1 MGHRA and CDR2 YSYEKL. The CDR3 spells CASSQQGATPYGYTF. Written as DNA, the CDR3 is TGCGCCAGCAGCCAACAGGGGGCGACGCCCTATGGCTACACCTTC.

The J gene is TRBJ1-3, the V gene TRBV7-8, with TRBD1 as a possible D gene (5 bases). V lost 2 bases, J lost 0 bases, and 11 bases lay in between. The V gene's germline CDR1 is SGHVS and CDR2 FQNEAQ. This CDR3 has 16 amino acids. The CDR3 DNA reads TGTGCCAGCAGCTTAAGCGGGGCTTACTCTGGAAACACCATATATTTT. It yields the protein CASSLSGAYSGNTIYF.

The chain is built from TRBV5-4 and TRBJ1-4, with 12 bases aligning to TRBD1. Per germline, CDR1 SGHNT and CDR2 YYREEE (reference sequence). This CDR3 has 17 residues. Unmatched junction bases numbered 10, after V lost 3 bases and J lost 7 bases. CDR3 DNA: TGTGCCAGCAGCTCCGGGACAGGGGGCTTCCTGGGTGAAAAACTGTTTTTT. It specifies CASSSGTGGFLGEKLFF.

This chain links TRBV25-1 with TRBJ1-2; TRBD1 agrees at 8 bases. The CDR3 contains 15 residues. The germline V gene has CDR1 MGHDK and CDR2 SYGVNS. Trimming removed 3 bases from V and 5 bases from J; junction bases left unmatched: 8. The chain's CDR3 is CASSDPSTGEYGYTF. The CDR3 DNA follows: TGTGCCAGCAGTGATCCCTCGACAGGGGAATATGGCTACACCTTC.

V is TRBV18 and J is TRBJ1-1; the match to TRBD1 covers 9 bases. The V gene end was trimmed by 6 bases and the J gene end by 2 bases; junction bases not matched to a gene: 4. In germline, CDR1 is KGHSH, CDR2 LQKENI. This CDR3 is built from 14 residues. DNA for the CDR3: TGTGCCAGCTCGAAGACAGGGGGAAACACTGAAGCTTTCTTT. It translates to CASSKTGGNTEAFF.

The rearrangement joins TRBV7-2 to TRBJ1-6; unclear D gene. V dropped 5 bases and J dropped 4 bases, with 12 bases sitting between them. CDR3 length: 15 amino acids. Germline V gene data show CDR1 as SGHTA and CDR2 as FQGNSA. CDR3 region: CASSPRIVYNSPLHF. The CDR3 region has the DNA TGTGCCAGCAGCCCCAGGATAGTATATAATTCACCCCTCCACTTT.

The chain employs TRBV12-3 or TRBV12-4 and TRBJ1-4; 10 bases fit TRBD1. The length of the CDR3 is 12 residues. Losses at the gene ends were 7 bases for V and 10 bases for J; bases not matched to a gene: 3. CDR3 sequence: CASNGQGGKLFF. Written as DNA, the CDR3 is TGTGCCAGCAACGGACAGGGGGGAAAACTGTTTTTT.

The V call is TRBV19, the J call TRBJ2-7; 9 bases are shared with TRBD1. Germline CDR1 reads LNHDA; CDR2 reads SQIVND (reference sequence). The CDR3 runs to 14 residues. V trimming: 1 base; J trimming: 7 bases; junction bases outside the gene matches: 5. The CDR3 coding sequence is TGTGCCAGTAGTATAGGCCGACAGGGGGGGGAGCAGTACTTC. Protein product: CASSIGRQGGEQYF.